This T cell receptor beta chain was found in a study of CD8+ T cells in alopecia areata. Across the study: People stayed on tofacitinib for 6 to 18 months, then stopped the drug for 6 months.

Note on this clone: Antigen unknown.

RNA extraction and reverse transcription yielded cDNA as sequencing template. Libraries were prepared by immunoSEQ multiplex PCR; TCRdb keeps only in-frame clonotypes and omits some of them. The top ten clones hold around 1% of a sample with 110,000 to 150,000 clones, about half of them seen once. T lymphocytes (CD4+ and CD8+) were sorted from PBMCs. The germline V gene encodes CDR1 GTSNPN and CDR2 SVGIG (reference sequence). V was clipped by 0 bases and J by 7 bases, with 10 bases between them. This CDR3 region has 13 residues. Study outcomes and limitations: Between patients, shared TCR sequences were less clear than in mice. This was possibly due in part to HLA diversity in the patient population.

This chain connects TRBV30 to TRBJ1-5; D unresolved. The TCR was taken from a human donor with alopecia areata. This specimen was CD4+ T cells sorted from blood, taken at week 0. The CDR3 protein is CAWSVQSRQPQHF. Here the CDR3 DNA reads TGTGCCTGGAGTGTTCAGTCAAGGCAGCCCCAGCATTTT.